This TCR beta chain comes out of a study of neurological immune-mediated disorders. TCRdb processed the 5' RACE reads anew with MiXCR; each CDR3 protein has one entry. The sample lists 70,000 to 95,000 distinct CDR3 sequences, approximately 13% occurring once. Many counts were recorded for this clonotype. As yet, its antigen is unknown. Points from the study as a whole: The level of TCR clonal expansion was highest in patients with HTLV-1-associated myelopathy and lowest in multiple sclerosis, where it fell below the level seen in healthy controls. No CDR3 amino acid sequences were shared by expanded clones across subjects, suggesting private repertoires in all groups.

Looked up from germline, CDR1 is SGHRS and CDR2 is YFSETQ. The CDR3 extends over 15 amino acids. V shed 2 bases and J shed 0 bases, with 10 bases lying between them. Indicated time point: longitudinal time-point 2. The sample taken for sequencing was PBMCs. This sequence was found in a female donor with HTLV-1-associated myelopathy (HAM/TSP). The chain joins TRBV5-1 to TRBJ2-3, with D possibly matching TRBD1 (5 bases). CDR3 in DNA: TGCGCCAGCAGCTTAGCAGGGAAGAGCACAGATACGCAGTATTTT. Translated, it gives CASSLAGKSTDTQYF.